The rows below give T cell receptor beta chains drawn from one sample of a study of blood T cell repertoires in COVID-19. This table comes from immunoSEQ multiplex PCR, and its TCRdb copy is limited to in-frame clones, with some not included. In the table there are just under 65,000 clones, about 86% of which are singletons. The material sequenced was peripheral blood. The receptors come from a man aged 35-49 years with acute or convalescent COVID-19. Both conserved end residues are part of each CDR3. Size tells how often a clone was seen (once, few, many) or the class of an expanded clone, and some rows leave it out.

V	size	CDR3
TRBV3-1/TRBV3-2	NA	CASSQDMSGGAKKAKNIQYF
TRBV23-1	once	CASNLRQASYTF
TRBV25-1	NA	CASRGERKLFF
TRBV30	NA	CAWSHTGVSSGNTIYF
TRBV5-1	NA	CASSLRGQAQFEEQYF
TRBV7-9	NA	CASSYWTGFGNSPLHF
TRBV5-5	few	CASSRRTSSYEQYF
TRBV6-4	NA	CASSDSGQGGNSPLHF
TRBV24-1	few	CATSDPGQGPTDTQYF
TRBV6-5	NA	CASRDTANYGYTF
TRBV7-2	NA	CASLSSGEDGYTF
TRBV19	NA	CASSIAPGQQVGDEQYF
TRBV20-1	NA	CSASTPRGRQETQYF
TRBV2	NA	CASSRQTFYEQYF
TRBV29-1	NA	CSVGPHTEAFF
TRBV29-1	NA	CSVKLAGELFF
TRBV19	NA	CASKEDRGSSNEKLFF
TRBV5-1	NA	CASSLTGTGGGGYTF
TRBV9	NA	CASSADRGPGTQYF
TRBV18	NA	CASSPTVSYEQYF